Sequencing of this T cell receptor (beta chain) was carried out in a study of HIV-infected patients and healthy controls (dated by TCRdb to the mid-2010s). The library relied on 5' RACE. The reads were generated on an Illumina MiSeq. The raw public data were reprocessed by TCRdb itself: fastp quality trimming at Q25, MiXCR clonotype calling, in-frame beta chains only. Rows merge per CDR3 protein into single entries with the most common DNA and genes. In this sample the table shows approximately 64,000 distinct CDR3 sequences, about 19% of which occur a single time. The top ten clones comprise more than 1.2% of the sample. This clonotype was seen many times. What this receptor recognizes is not known. The record has no base qualities; no much larger clone is one base away. For this chain, trimming is 4 bases at the V end and 5 bases at the J end, and the number of junction bases without a gene match is 7. As encoded in the germline V gene, CDR1 is ENHRY while CDR2 is SYGVKD. The cysteine opens and the phenylalanine closes a CDR3 of 15 amino acids. Only CDR3 DNA remains: 45 bases, in frame from the first base.

The sequencing sample was made of CD4+ T cells from blood. The TCR was taken from a human donor in good health. This chain joins TRBV10-3 to TRBJ2-3; 9 central bases correspond to TRBD1. Here is the DNA: TGTGCCATCAGTGCCAACCGGGACAGGGAAGATACGCAGTATTTT. It translates to CAISANRDREDTQYF.